These 22 T cell receptor beta chains were all obtained from the same sample, sequenced in a study of cytomegalovirus exposure and HLA in healthy donors. It was with 60 Vbeta and 13 Jbeta primers that the PCR ran. The data were produced by immunoSEQ multiplex PCR, yet TCRdb's version contains in-frame clones alone and is incomplete. The table shows about 140,000 clones, with just over 65% occurring only once. The specimen was PBMCs. These TCRs come from a woman aged 55 to 70 in good health and CMV-seronegative.

Regarding this clone: A junction end diverges from the germline sequence, so it may reflect a read error. CDR3 residues: CSSSLGGDNSEAFF. For the CDR3, the DNA is TGTTCCAGCAGCTTAGGAGGGGACAACAGTGAAGCTTTCTTT. This chain connects TRBV7-9 to TRBJ1-1; perhaps TRBD1 as D (6 bases). Germline lookup yields CDR1 SEHNR and CDR2 FQNEAQ (reference sequence). This CDR3 has 14 residues.

In its sample, this clone was seen once. The genes are TRBV27 and TRBJ1-3; D might be TRBD1 (6 bases). The CDR3 length is 18 residues. Trimming shortened V by 6 bases and J by 2 bases, and 23 bases separated the two germline ends. CDR1 MNHEY and CDR2 SMNVEV come from the germline V gene (reference sequence). The CDR3 loop reads CASSLRIPGRGAGNTIYF. For the CDR3, the DNA is TGTGCCAGCAGCCTACGAATTCCGGGCAGGGGAGCTGGAAACACCATATATTTT.

DNA of the CDR3: TGTGCCAGCAGCTTGGCCCCCCCGCGGGATGAGCAGTTCTTC. Translated, it gives CASSLAPPRDEQFF. J is TRBJ2-1 and V is TRBV5-4; tentative D call: TRBD2 (5 bases). Between the trimmed V and J ends, which lost 0 bases and 8 bases, there was a span of 12 bases. The CDR3 length is 14 residues. CDR1 SGHNT and CDR2 YYREEE come from the germline V gene (reference sequence).

The chain has TRBV28 and TRBJ1-1, with 10 bases identical to TRBD1. Trimming took 3 bases from V and 9 from J; bases not matched to a gene: 10. The length of the CDR3 is 15 residues. Per germline, CDR1 MDHEN and CDR2 SYDVKM. CDR3 amino acids: CASSFRTGGGGKAFF. The DNA for the CDR3 is TGTGCCAGCAGTTTTCGGACAGGGGGTGGTGGCAAAGCTTTCTTT. The full variable domain, with the rest looked up from reference TRBV28 and TRBJ1-1, is DVKVTQSSRYLVKRTGEKVFLECVQDMDHENMFWYRQDPGLGLRLIYFSYDVKMKEKGDIPEGYSVSREKKERFSLILESASTNQTSMYLCASSFRTGGGGKAFFGQGTRLTVV.

This clone was observed once. The rearrangement joins TRBV6-5 to TRBJ2-2; TRBD1 agrees at 8 bases. Germline V lookup: CDR1 MNHEY, CDR2 SVGAGI. The CDR3 sequence is 15 residues long. V trimming: 6 bases; J trimming: 7 bases; junction bases outside the gene matches: 10. CDR3 residues: CASRNAQGAGGELFF. CDR3 bases: TGTGCCAGCAGGAACGCCCAGGGGGCTGGCGGGGAGCTGTTTTTT.

The V call is TRBV7-2, the J call TRBJ1-1; 9 nucleotides match TRBD1. Looked up from germline, CDR1 is SGHTA and CDR2 is FQGNSA. V trimming: 7 bases; J trimming: 5 bases; junction bases outside the gene matches: 11. The CDR3 runs 15 residues. This CDR3 reads CASNNGQGHTTEAFF. The CDR3 DNA follows: TGTGCCAGCAACAACGGACAGGGGCATACAACTGAAGCTTTCTTT.

The V call is TRBV7-7, the J call TRBJ2-5; 11 bases match TRBD1. Germline V lookup: CDR1 SSHAT, CDR2 FNYEAQ (reference sequence). The CDR3 spans 15 residues. Trimming took 5 bases from V and 5 from J; bases not matched to a gene: 7. The CDR3 region is CASSPDRGRSETQYF. The CDR3 nucleotides are TGTGCCAGCAGCCCGGACAGGGGGCGATCGGAGACCCAGTACTTC.

There are a few counts of this clone. The J gene is TRBJ1-1, the V gene TRBV5-1; 8 nucleotides match TRBD1. The CDR3 runs 14 residues. The germline gives CDR1 SGHRS, CDR2 YFSETQ. The V segment lost 4 bases and the J segment 4 bases; nucleotides outside the gene matches: 6. This CDR3 is CASSRIQGGTEAFF. CDR3 in DNA: TGCGCCAGCAGCCGGATACAGGGGGGCACTGAAGCTTTCTTT.

The CDR3 nucleotides read TGTGCCAGCAGGACGACTACCAACAATGAGCAGTTCTTC. It specifies CASRTTTNNEQFF. The V and J genes are TRBV14 and TRBJ2-1; the D gene is possibly TRBD2 (5 bases). V dropped 6 bases and J dropped 5 bases, with 11 bases sitting between them. This CDR3 spans 13 amino acids. Germline CDR1 reads SGHDN; CDR2 reads FVKESK.

This clone was observed a handful of times. V gene TRBV25-1 combines with J gene TRBJ1-3; no firm D call. V dropped 1 base and J dropped 4 bases, with 14 bases sitting between them. The germline V gene encodes CDR1 MGHDK and CDR2 SYGVNS. The CDR3 is 16 residues long. The CDR3 sequence: CASSESGWQKGNTIYF. In DNA form, the CDR3 reads TGTGCCAGCAGTGAATCGGGTTGGCAGAAGGGAAACACCATATATTTT.

This clone was detected only once. The chain carries TRBV7-8 and TRBJ2-1; no clear D gene. The CDR3 consists of 13 residues. From germline, CDR1 is SGHVS and CDR2 FQNEAQ. The ends were cut back, 1 base at V and 7 bases at J, with 8 bases in the middle. The CDR3 is CASSLGRWNEQFF. The CDR3 nucleotides read TGTGCCAGCAGCTTAGGCAGGTGGAATGAGCAGTTCTTC.

The chain joins TRBV28 to TRBJ1-3, with D hard to call. Trimming pared 2 bases from V and 4 bases from J, leaving 12 bases between. The CDR3 is made up of 15 amino acids. Germline lookup yields CDR1 MDHEN and CDR2 SYDVKM. In nucleotides, the CDR3 is TGTGCCAGCAGTTTAAGCATAGCGGAAGGAAACACCATATATTTT. It yields the protein CASSLSIAEGNTIYF.

This clone has just a few counts. The chain is built from TRBV9 and TRBJ2-2; the D gene is possibly TRBD1 (7 bases). V gave up 6 bases and J gave up 4 bases, with 16 bases separating them. CDR1 and CDR2 from the germline V gene are SGDLS and YYNGEE. CDR3 size: 15 residues. CDR3 protein: CASTTGDFPTGELFF. The CDR3 region has the DNA TGTGCCAGCACTACAGGGGACTTTCCCACCGGGGAGCTGTTTTTT.

The V and J genes are TRBV19 and TRBJ1-5, with D tentatively TRBD1 (6 bases). This CDR3 has 16 amino acids. Per the germline V gene, CDR1 is LNHDA and CDR2 is SQIVND (reference sequence). The V gene lost 7 bases and the J gene lost 0 bases, with 16 bases spanning the gap. CDR3 loop: CASTRRGQYSNQPQHF. The CDR3 DNA is TGTGCCAGTACCAGGCGAGGACAGTATAGCAATCAGCCCCAGCATTTT.

The rearrangement links TRBV29-1 to TRBJ2-1; no definite D call. Germline V CDR1 and CDR2: SQVTM, ANQGSEA. Trimming removed 4 bases from V and 7 bases from J, with 11 bases in between. The CDR3 extends over 12 amino acids. CDR3 bases: TGCAGCGTTGCGGTGACTGGTAATGAGCAGTTCTTC. It yields the protein CSVAVTGNEQFF.

This clone was counted a single time. The V gene is TRBV19, the J gene TRBJ2-3; the D gene is possibly TRBD2 (7 bases). Germline V gene data show CDR1 as LNHDA and CDR2 as SQIVND (reference sequence). The CDR3 runs to 17 residues. Trimming removed 5 bases from V and 5 bases from J, with 23 bases in between. The CDR3 loop is CASSPSLSAGARDTQYF. For the CDR3, the DNA is TGTGCCAGTAGTCCCTCCCTCAGCGCGGGGGCTAGAGATACGCAGTATTTT.

This clone has a single count. The rearrangement joins TRBV6-6 to TRBJ2-7; perhaps TRBD1 as D (6 bases). V was clipped by 5 bases and J by 2 bases, with 13 bases between them. Germline values: CDR1 MNHNY, CDR2 SVGAGI (reference sequence). The CDR3 is 14 amino acids. The CDR3 coding sequence is TGTGCCAGCAGTCAACAGGGAAAAGCCTACGAGCAGTACTTC. Translated: CASSQQGKAYEQYF.

The chain combines TRBV28 with TRBJ1-1, with TRBD1 matching over 8 bases. V dropped 5 bases and J dropped 10; count of bases not matched to a gene: 9. Germline V gene lookup returns CDR1 MDHEN and CDR2 SYDVKM. CDR3 length equals 13 residues. CDR3 in DNA: TGTGCCAGCAGTACGGGGCAGGGGGCCGCAGCTTTCTTT. Protein sequence: CASSTGQGAAAFF. The variable domain in full, with the rest retrieved from reference TRBV28 and TRBJ1-1, is DVKVTQSSRYLVKRTGEKVFLECVQDMDHENMFWYRQDPGLGLRLIYFSYDVKMKEKGDIPEGYSVSREKKERFSLILESASTNQTSMYLCASSTGQGAAAFFGQGTRLTVV.

The rearrangement links TRBV19 to TRBJ1-5; D remains ambiguous. This CDR3 contains 11 residues. With 5 bases removed from V and 7 bases from J, the gap between germline ends came to 6 bases. Germline CDR1 LNHDA, CDR2 SQIVND (reference sequence). CDR3 loop: CASSEGQPQHF. The DNA of the CDR3 is TGTGCCAGTAGTGAGGGCCAGCCCCAGCATTTT.

This clone has a handful of counts. The chain recombines TRBV14 with TRBJ2-7; a possible D gene is TRBD2 (6 bases). The CDR3 extends over 13 amino acids. The V gene lost 4 bases and the J gene lost 7 bases, with 14 bases spanning the gap. CDR1 SGHDN and CDR2 FVKESK come from the germline V gene. This CDR3 reads CASSPRGFGEQYF. The CDR3 DNA sequence: TGTGCCAGCAGCCCCCGGGGGTTCGGGGAGCAGTACTTC. Drawing the rest from reference TRBV14 and TRBJ2-7, the complete variable domain is EAGVTQFPSHSVIEKGQTVTLRCDPISGHDNLYWYRRVMGKEIKFLLHFVKESKQDESGMPNNRFLAERTGGTYSTLKVQPAELEDSGVYFCASSPRGFGEQYFGPGTRLTVT.

The chain couples TRBV5-6 to TRBJ2-5; 8 nucleotides agree with TRBD1. The CDR3 runs to 14 residues. The junction had 0 bases not matched to a gene; V was cut back by 0 bases and J by 2 bases. CDR1 SGHDT and CDR2 YYEEEE come from the germline V gene. CDR3 loop: CASSLGTGQETQYF. DNA of the CDR3: TGTGCCAGCAGCTTGGGGACAGGGCAAGAGACCCAGTACTTC.

In DNA form, the CDR3 reads TGTGCCAGCAGCTTAGGGCAGGGGTGGGATACGCAGTATTTT. Amino acids: CASSLGQGWDTQYF. The rearrangement links TRBV7-8 to TRBJ2-3; D is perhaps TRBD1 (6 bases). Germline loops: CDR1 SGHVS, CDR2 FQNEAQ. V shed 1 base and J shed 6 bases, with 11 bases lying between them. This CDR3 is built from 14 residues.